This section outlines one T cell receptor beta chain sequence together with its context. The antigen is undetermined. TCRdb keeps only in-frame clones here, not all; method: immunoSEQ multiplex PCR. The sample carries about 150,000 clones, 88% recorded once. Regarding time point: baseline pretreatment blood. Specified treatment: 15 Gy SBRT to primary tumor, nephrectomy 4 weeks later. The tumor was a clear cell renal cell carcinoma. Trimming left V 7 bases short and J 7 bases short, with 22 bases between. This CDR3 comprises 15 residues. The germline V gene encodes CDR1 MDHEN and CDR2 SYDVKM. The data belong to a study of radiation and T cells in renal cell carcinoma. Findings of the study overall: From baseline, blood top tumor clonotypes peaked at 2 weeks post-radiation.

V gene TRBV28 combines with J gene TRBJ1-2; D unclear. This specimen consisted of blood, obtained from a patient whose treatment included radiotherapy and nephrectomy. The receptor was isolated from a woman in her 70s with renal cell carcinoma. For the CDR3, the DNA is TGTGCCAGCAAACCTCCGGGCCTACCAGATGGTGGCTACACCTTC. This sequence encodes CASKPPGLPDGGYTF.